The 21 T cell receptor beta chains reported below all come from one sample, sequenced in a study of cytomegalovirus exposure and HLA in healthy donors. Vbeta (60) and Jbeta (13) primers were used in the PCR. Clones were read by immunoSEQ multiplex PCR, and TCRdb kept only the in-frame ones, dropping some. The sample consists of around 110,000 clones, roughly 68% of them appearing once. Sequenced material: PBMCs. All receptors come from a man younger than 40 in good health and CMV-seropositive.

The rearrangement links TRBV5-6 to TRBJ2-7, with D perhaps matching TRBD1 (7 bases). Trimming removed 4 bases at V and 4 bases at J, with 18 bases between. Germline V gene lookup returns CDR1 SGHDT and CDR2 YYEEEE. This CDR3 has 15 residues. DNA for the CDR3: TGTGCCAGCAGCCGGACAGGAGGGGGCGAGTACGAGCAGTACTTC. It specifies CASSRTGGGEYEQYF.

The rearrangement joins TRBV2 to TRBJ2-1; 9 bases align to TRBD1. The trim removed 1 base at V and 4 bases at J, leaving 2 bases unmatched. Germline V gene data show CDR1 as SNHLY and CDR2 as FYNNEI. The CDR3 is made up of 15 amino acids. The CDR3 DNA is TGTGCCAGCAGTGAAGGGACAGGGGAATACAATGAGCAGTTCTTC. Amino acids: CASSEGTGEYNEQFF.

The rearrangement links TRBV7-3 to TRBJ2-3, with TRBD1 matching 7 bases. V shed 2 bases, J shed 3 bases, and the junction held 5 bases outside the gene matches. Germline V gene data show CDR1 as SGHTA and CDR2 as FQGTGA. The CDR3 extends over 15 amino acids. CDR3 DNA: TGTGCCAGCAGCTTACAGGGGGAGAGGACAGATACGCAGTATTTT. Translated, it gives CASSLQGERTDTQYF.

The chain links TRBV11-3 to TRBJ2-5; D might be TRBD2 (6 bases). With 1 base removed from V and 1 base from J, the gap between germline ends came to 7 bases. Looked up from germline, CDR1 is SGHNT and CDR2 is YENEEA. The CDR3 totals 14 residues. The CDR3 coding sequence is TGTGCCAGCAGCTTAGGCGGGGTCCAAGAGACCCAGTACTTC. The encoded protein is CASSLGGVQETQYF.

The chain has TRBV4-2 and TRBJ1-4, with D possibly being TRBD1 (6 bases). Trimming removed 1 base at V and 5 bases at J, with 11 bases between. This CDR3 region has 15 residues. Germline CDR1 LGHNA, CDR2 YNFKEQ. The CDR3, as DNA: TGTGCCAGCAGCCAAGGGGGGCAGGGGAATGAAAAACTGTTTTTT. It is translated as CASSQGGQGNEKLFF.

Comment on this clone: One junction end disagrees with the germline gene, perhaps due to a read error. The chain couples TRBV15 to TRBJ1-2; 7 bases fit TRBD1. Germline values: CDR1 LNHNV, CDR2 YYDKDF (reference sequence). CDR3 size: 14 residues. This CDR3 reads CATSRGQGNDGYTF. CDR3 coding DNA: TGTGCCACCAGCAGAGGACAGGGTAACGATGGCTACACCTTC.

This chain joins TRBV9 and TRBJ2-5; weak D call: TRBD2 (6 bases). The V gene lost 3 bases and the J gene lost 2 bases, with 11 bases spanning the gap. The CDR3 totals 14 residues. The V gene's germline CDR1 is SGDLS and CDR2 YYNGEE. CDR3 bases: TGTGCCAGCAGCGGCGGGGCAGGGCAAGAGACCCAGTACTTC. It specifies CASSGGAGQETQYF.

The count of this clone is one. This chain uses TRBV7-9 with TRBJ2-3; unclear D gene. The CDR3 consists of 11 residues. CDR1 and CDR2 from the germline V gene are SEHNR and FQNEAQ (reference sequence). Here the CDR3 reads CSTPEWDTQYF. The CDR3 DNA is TGTTCCACCCCTGAGTGGGATACGCAGTATTTT.

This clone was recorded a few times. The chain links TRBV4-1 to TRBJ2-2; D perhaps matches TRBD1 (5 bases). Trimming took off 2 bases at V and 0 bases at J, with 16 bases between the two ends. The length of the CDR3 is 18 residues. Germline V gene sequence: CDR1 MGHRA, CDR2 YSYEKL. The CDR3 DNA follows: TGCGCCAGCAGCCAATTTGGCAGGGTGGCCCCGAACACCGGGGAGCTGTTTTTT. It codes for CASSQFGRVAPNTGELFF.

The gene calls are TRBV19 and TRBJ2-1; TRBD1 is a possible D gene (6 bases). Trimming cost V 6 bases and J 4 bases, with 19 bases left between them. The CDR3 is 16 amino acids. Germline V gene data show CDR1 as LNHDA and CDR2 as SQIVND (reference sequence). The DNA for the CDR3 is TGTGCCAGTAGCCCTAAACAGGGAATGATGTACAATGAGCAGTTCTTC. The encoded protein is CASSPKQGMMYNEQFF.

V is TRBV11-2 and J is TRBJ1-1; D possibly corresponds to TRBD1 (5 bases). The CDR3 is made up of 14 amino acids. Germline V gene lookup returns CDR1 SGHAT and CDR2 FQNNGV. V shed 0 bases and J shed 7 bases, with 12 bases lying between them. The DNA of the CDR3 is TGTGCCAGCAGCTTAGATCGACAGACGCTTGAAGCTTTCTTT. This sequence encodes CASSLDRQTLEAFF.

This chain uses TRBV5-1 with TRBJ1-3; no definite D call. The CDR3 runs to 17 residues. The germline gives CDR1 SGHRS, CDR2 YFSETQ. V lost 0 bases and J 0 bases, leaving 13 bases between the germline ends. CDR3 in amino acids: CASSLEHSSYSGNTIYF. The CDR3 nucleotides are TGCGCCAGCAGCTTGGAACACAGTTCTTACTCTGGAAACACCATATATTTT.

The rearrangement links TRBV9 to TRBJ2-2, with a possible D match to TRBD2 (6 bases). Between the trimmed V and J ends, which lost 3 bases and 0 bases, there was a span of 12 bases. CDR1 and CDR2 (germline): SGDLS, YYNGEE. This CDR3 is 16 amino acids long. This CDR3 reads CASSELPGANTGELFF. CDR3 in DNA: TGTGCCAGCAGCGAGCTTCCGGGAGCGAACACCGGGGAGCTGTTTTTT.

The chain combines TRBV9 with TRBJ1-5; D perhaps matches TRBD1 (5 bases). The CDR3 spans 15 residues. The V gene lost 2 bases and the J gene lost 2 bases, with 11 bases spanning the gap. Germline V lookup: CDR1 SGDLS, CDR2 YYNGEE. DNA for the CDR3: TGTGCCAGCAGCGTCGCGGGGGACGGCAATCAGCCCCAGCATTTT. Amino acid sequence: CASSVAGDGNQPQHF. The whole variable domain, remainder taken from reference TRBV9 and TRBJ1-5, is DSGVTQTPKHLITATGQRVTLRCSPRSGDLSVYWYQQSLDQGLQFLIQYYNGEERAKGNILERFSAQQFPDLHSELNLSSLELGDSALYFCASSVAGDGNQPQHFGDGTRLSIL.

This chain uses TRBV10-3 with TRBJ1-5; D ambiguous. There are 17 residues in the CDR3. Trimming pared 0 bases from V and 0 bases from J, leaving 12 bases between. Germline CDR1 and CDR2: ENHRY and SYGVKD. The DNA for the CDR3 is TGTGCCATCAGTGAGTCGCGAGGCGGCCATAGCAATCAGCCCCAGCATTTT. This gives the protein CAISESRGGHSNQPQHF.

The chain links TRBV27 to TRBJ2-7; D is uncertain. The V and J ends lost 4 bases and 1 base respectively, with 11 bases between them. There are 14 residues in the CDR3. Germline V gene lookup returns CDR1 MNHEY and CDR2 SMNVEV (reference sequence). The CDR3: CASSSQVLSYEQYF. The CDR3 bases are TGTGCCAGCAGTTCCCAGGTTCTTTCCTACGAGCAGTACTTC.

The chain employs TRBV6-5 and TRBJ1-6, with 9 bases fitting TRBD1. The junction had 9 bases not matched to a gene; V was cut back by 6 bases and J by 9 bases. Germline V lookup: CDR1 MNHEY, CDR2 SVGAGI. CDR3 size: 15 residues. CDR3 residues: CASSTGTGSSSPLHF. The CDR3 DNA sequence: TGTGCCAGCAGCACCGGGACAGGGTCGAGTTCACCCCTCCACTTT.

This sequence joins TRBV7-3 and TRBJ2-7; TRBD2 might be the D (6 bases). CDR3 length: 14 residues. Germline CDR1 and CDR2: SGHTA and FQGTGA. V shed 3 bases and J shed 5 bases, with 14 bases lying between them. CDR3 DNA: TGTGCCAGCAGCTTCCGCAGATCGGGGGACGAGCAGTACGTC. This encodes CASSFRRSGDEQYV.

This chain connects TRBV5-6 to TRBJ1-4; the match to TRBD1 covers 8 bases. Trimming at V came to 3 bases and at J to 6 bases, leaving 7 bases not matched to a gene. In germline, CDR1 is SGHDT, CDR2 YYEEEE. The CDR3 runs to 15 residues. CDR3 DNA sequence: TGTGCCAGCAGCTCCCTGCAGGGGGCGGATGAAAAACTGTTTTTT. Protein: CASSSLQGADEKLFF.

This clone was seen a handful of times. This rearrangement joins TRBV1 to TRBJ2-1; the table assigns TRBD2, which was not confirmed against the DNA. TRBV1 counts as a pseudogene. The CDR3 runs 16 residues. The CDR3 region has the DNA TGCACCAGCAGCCTTCCCTCCGAGAGCTCCTACAATGAGCAGTTCTTC. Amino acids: CTSSLPSESSYNEQFF.

The CDR3 region is CASSLDTSGSLAQYF. The CDR3 coding sequence is TGTGCCAGCAGCTTAGACACTAGCGGGAGTTTAGCGCAGTATTTT. The chain is built from TRBV7-2 and TRBJ2-3, with 11 nucleotides matching TRBD2. Trimming removed 1 base from V and 10 bases from J; junction bases left unmatched: 7. The CDR3 totals 15 residues. Germline V CDR1 and CDR2: SGHTA, FQGNSA.